These 7 T cell receptor beta chains share one sample of origin, sequenced in a study of T cell clones after liver transplantation. Clones were sequenced by immunoSEQ multiplex PCR, and TCRdb holds only the in-frame ones, with some missing. The repertoire holds just over 80,000 clones, nearly 85% seen once, with about 0.45% in the top ten. The sample in question was CD4+ T cells from blood, obtained roughly 3.5 years after liver transplant. The receptors originated from a human patient who received a liver transplant. Certain T cells may be donor cells from the graft.

The CDR3 reads CASSPGQTNYGYTF. The DNA for the CDR3 is TGTGCCAGCAGCCCTGGACAGACCAACTATGGCTACACCTTC. The chain has TRBV11-2 and TRBJ1-2; possibly TRBD1 for D (6 bases). The V end was cut by 5 bases, the J end by 2 bases, with 12 bases between. Germline V lookup: CDR1 SGHAT, CDR2 FQNNGV. This CDR3 has 14 amino acids.

The rearrangement links TRBV25-1 to TRBJ2-1, with D possibly called TRBD1 or TRBD2 (5 bases each). V lost 2 bases, J lost 8 bases, and 13 bases lay in between. The CDR3 spans 14 residues. Germline V gives CDR1 MGHDK, CDR2 SYGVNS. CDR3 in amino acids: CASSERQRGHEQFF. For the CDR3, the DNA is TGTGCCAGCAGTGAAAGGCAGAGGGGACATGAGCAGTTCTTC.

The chain couples TRBV6-5 to TRBJ2-1; the D gene could be TRBD1 or TRBD2 (6 bases each). The germline V gene encodes CDR1 MNHEY and CDR2 SVGAGI. The CDR3 length is 15 residues. Trimming shortened V by 6 bases and J by 7 bases, and 19 bases separated the two germline ends. The CDR3 here is CASSPRGRLGNEQFF. CDR3 bases: TGTGCCAGCAGCCCTCGGGGGCGCCTGGGGAATGAGCAGTTCTTC.

The V and J genes are TRBV25-1 and TRBJ1-3, with 9 bases lining up with TRBD1. The V gene's germline CDR1 is MGHDK and CDR2 SYGVNS. The CDR3 sequence is 15 residues long. V was clipped by 6 bases and J by 4 bases; unmatched bases: 7. DNA for the CDR3: TGTGCCAGCAGAGCCTTACAGGGGGCGGGAAACACCATATATTTT. Protein: CASRALQGAGNTIYF.

The gene calls are TRBV5-1 and TRBJ2-3; D call uncertain. Per germline, CDR1 SGHRS and CDR2 YFSETQ. The CDR3 is 15 residues long. Trimming pared 6 bases from V and 1 base from J, leaving 15 bases between. DNA of the CDR3: TGCGCCAGCACCACCATGGCTGGAGGCACAGATACGCAGTATTTT. Its protein is CASTTMAGGTDTQYF. Combining the CDR3 with reference TRBV5-1 and TRBJ2-3 gives the whole variable domain KAGVTQTPRYLIKTRGQQVTLSCSPISGHRSVSWYQQTPGQGLQFLFEYFSETQRNKGNFPGRFSGRQFSNSRSEMNVSTLELGDSALYLCASTTMAGGTDTQYFGPGTRLTVL.

The chain is built from TRBV6-5 and TRBJ2-7; 7 nucleotides align to TRBD2. Germline CDR1 is MNHEY and CDR2 is SVGAGI. CDR3 length: 14 amino acids. V lost 5 bases to trimming and J lost 2 bases; unmatched junction nucleotides: 6. CDR3 DNA sequence: TGTGCCAGCAGTCCGCGGGGAGGGCCCTACGAGCAGTACTTC. Protein sequence: CASSPRGGPYEQYF.

J is TRBJ2-2 and V is TRBV10-1; 7 bases match TRBD2. J lost 4 bases, V lost 3 bases, and 5 bases had no gene match. CDR1 is WNHNN and CDR2 is SYGVQD in the germline V gene (reference sequence). This CDR3 contains 15 residues. CDR3 nucleotide sequence: TGCGCCAGCAGTGATCGGGGGGAGAGCACCGGGGAGCTGTTTTTT. The encoded protein is CASSDRGESTGELFF.